This T cell receptor beta chain was found in a study of long-term antiretroviral therapy in people with HIV. Whole-study findings and limits: HIV repertoires spanned tighter CDR3 length ranges than controls did. At every time point, clones expanded before ART dominated the repertoire.

Samples were assayed with immunoSEQ v3.0 at survey level. TCRdb's table, derived via immunoSEQ multiplex PCR, lists solely in-frame clones and lacks some. The sample lists roughly 28,000 clones, around three quarters occurring once. V dropped 6 bases and J dropped 0 bases, with 12 bases sitting between them. Germline V gives CDR1 LNHDA, CDR2 SQIVND (reference sequence). The CDR3 is 15 amino acids. The table lists this clone with a count of one. Its antigen is currently unknown. Every one of the participants with HIV received treatment in the United States. The sequence came from a man aged 35 to 55 with HIV. The source material was unsorted PBMCs, sampled 0.3 years after starting antiretroviral therapy. The chain uses TRBV19 and TRBJ1-3; D call uncertain. The CDR3 DNA follows: TGTGCCAGTAGGCCCCGACTGATCTCTGGAAACACCATATATTTT. Amino acids: CASRPRLISGNTIYF. Complete variable domain (other parts from reference TRBV19 and TRBJ1-3): DGGITQSPKYLFRKEGQNVTLSCEQNLNHDAMYWYRQDPGQGLRLIYYSQIVNDFQKGDIAEGYSVSREKKESFPLTVTSAQKNPTAFYLCASRPRLISGNTIYFGEGSWLTVV.